Each of the 32 T cell receptor beta chains below was sequenced from the same sample in a study of circulating and synovial CD4+ cells in juvenile arthritis. TCRdb's table, derived via immunoSEQ multiplex PCR, lists solely in-frame clones and lacks some. The sample yields around 32,000 clones, around 96% seen once. The sample comprised CD4+ T cells from blood. The source is a human donor with juvenile idiopathic arthritis.

This clone is a singleton in its sample. This chain uses TRBV5-1 with TRBJ2-7; maybe TRBD1 (6 bases). The CDR3 is made up of 14 amino acids. CDR1 SGHRS and CDR2 YFSETQ come from the germline V gene. V was trimmed by 4 bases and J by 0 bases, leaving 11 bases between them. The CDR3 nucleotides are TGCGCCAGCAGCCCGGAAGGGGGCTCCTACGAGCAGTACTTC. Encoded protein: CASSPEGGSYEQYF.

The CDR3 nucleotides read TGTGCCAGCAGCGTAGGACTTGACCCCTACAATGAGCAGTTCTTC. Translation: CASSVGLDPYNEQFF. This chain joins TRBV9 and TRBJ2-1; D is unresolved. This CDR3 spans 15 amino acids. Germline CDR1 SGDLS, CDR2 YYNGEE. Trimming removed 0 bases from V and 2 bases from J, with 9 bases in between.

The rearrangement joins TRBV6-5 to TRBJ1-4, with D perhaps matching TRBD1 (5 bases). CDR1 MNHEY and CDR2 SVGAGI come from the germline V gene. CDR3 length equals 14 residues. Trimming pared 8 bases from V and 6 bases from J, leaving 16 bases between. CDR3: CASAPVGGDEKLFF. DNA of the CDR3: TGTGCCAGCGCACCGGTTGGAGGGGATGAAAAACTGTTTTTT.

The J gene is TRBJ1-1, the V gene TRBV5-1; no reliable D call. CDR3 length: 13 amino acids. Trimming stripped 2 bases from V and 1 base from J, with 6 bases between. CDR1 and CDR2 (germline): SGHRS, YFSETQ. In DNA, the CDR3 is TGCGCCAGCAGCTTACGACAGAACACTGAAGCTTTCTTT. Amino acids: CASSLRQNTEAFF.

This rearrangement joins TRBV7-2 to TRBJ2-7; the match to TRBD1 covers 10 bases. The CDR3 loop spans 16 amino acids. CDR1 and CDR2 (germline): SGHTA, FQGNSA. Unmatched junction bases numbered 11, after V lost 6 bases and J lost 3 bases. CDR3 in DNA: TGTGCCAGCAGGCGGGACAGGGGCACGATACTCTACGAGCAGTACTTC. It codes for CASRRDRGTILYEQYF.

V usage is TRBV11-2 and J usage is TRBJ2-3; D perhaps matches TRBD2 (6 bases). The V gene's germline CDR1 is SGHAT and CDR2 FQNNGV. This CDR3 has 15 residues. V lost 1 base, J lost 4 bases, and 12 bases lay in between. The CDR3: CASSLGSSVADTQYF. In DNA, the CDR3 is TGTGCCAGCAGCTTAGGGTCTAGCGTAGCAGATACGCAGTATTTT.

This CDR3 reads CASSLGNRYQDTQYF. CDR3 sequence (DNA): TGTGCCAGCAGCTTAGGTAACAGGTACCAAGATACGCAGTATTTT. The chain couples TRBV7-6 to TRBJ2-3, with D perhaps matching TRBD1 (5 bases). CDR1 is SGHVS and CDR2 is FNYEAQ in the germline V gene. Trimming cost V 1 base and J 5 bases, with 13 bases left between them. This CDR3 is built from 15 residues. Using reference TRBV7-6 and TRBJ2-3 for the parts outside the CDR3, the full variable domain is GAGVSQSPRYKVTKRGQDVALRCDPISGHVSLYWYRQALGQGPEFLTYFNYEAQQDKSGLPNDRFSAERPEGSISTLTIQRTEQRDSAMYRCASSLGNRYQDTQYFGPGTRLTVL.

In the case of this clone: Other DNA variants within this sample encode the same CDR3. V usage is TRBV6-1 and J usage is TRBJ1-6; D might be TRBD1 (5 bases). Between the trimmed V and J ends, which lost 4 bases and 7 bases, there was a span of 14 bases. There are 15 residues in the CDR3. Germline CDR1 reads MNHNS; CDR2 reads SASEGT. The DNA for the CDR3 is TGTGCCAGCAGTGCCCGACAGCTGGGAAATTCACCCCTCCACTTT. Encoded protein: CASSARQLGNSPLHF.

The chain uses TRBV27 and TRBJ2-2; TRBD1 matches 10 bases. Germline V lookup: CDR1 MNHEY, CDR2 SMNVEV (reference sequence). The V gene end was trimmed by 1 base and the J gene end by 7 bases; junction bases not matched to a gene: 3. The CDR3 is 15 amino acids. CDR3 in DNA: TGTGCCAGCAGTTTATTGGGACAGGGGTACGGGGAGCTGTTTTTT. It translates to CASSLLGQGYGELFF.

The rearrangement joins TRBV5-1 to TRBJ2-3; D uncertain. This CDR3 has 12 residues. The V and J ends lost 2 bases and 7 bases respectively, with 8 bases between them. Per germline, CDR1 SGHRS and CDR2 YFSETQ. Here the CDR3 reads CASSLALNTQYF. The CDR3, as DNA: TGCGCCAGCAGCTTAGCCCTCAATACGCAGTATTTT. Complete variable domain (other parts from reference TRBV5-1 and TRBJ2-3): KAGVTQTPRYLIKTRGQQVTLSCSPISGHRSVSWYQQTPGQGLQFLFEYFSETQRNKGNFPGRFSGRQFSNSRSEMNVSTLELGDSALYLCASSLALNTQYFGPGTRLTVL.

The chain has TRBV11-2 and TRBJ2-1; D is unresolved. V lost 2 bases and J lost 0, with 5 bases in between. The CDR3 totals 14 residues. Germline CDR1 SGHAT, CDR2 FQNNGV. CDR3 sequence reads: CASSLRVSYNEQFF. CDR3 coding DNA: TGTGCCAGCAGCTTAAGAGTCTCCTACAATGAGCAGTTCTTC.

The chain combines TRBV5-1 with TRBJ2-3, with 10 bases lining up with TRBD1. In germline, CDR1 is SGHRS, CDR2 YFSETQ. This CDR3 has 16 residues. V was clipped by 4 bases and J by 5 bases; unmatched bases: 10. The chain's CDR3 is CASSGSRDRGIDTQYF. CDR3 nucleotides: TGCGCCAGCAGCGGCAGCCGGGACAGGGGAATAGATACGCAGTATTTT.

The chain links TRBV2 to TRBJ1-4, with a tentative D call TRBD1 (5 bases). Germline V lookup: CDR1 SNHLY, CDR2 FYNNEI. V was clipped by 4 bases and J by 4 bases, with 16 bases between them. There are 16 residues in the CDR3. The CDR3 spells CASSGGWGEYNEKLFF. DNA for the CDR3: TGTGCCAGCAGTGGGGGTTGGGGGGAGTATAATGAAAAACTGTTTTTT.

This clone was seen a single time. The J gene is TRBJ2-5, the V gene TRBV7-9; D ambiguous. V was pared by 2 bases and J by 4 bases, with 11 bases between. The CDR3 has 14 residues. Germline values: CDR1 SEHNR, CDR2 FQNEAQ (reference sequence). CDR3 region: CASSLPRQIETQYF. CDR3 nucleotide sequence: TGTGCCAGCAGCTTACCCAGGCAGATAGAGACCCAGTACTTC.

This clone was picked up one time. The V call is TRBV6-4, the J call TRBJ2-3, with 10 bases lining up with TRBD2. The CDR3 sequence is 16 residues long. J gave up 2 bases and V 0 bases, and 2 bases lay outside the gene matches. Germline CDR1 MRHNA, CDR2 SNTAGT. The CDR3 nucleotides are TGTGCCAGCAGTGACTCCCTAGCGGGGGACACAGATACGCAGTATTTT. As protein: CASSDSLAGDTDTQYF.

This chain uses TRBV5-1 with TRBJ2-1; 9 bases are a match to TRBD1. CDR1 is SGHRS, CDR2 YFSETQ, per germline. This CDR3 contains 15 residues. Unmatched junction bases numbered 11, after V lost 3 bases and J lost 10 bases. CDR3 region: CASSSGTGLGSEQFF. The CDR3 nucleotides are TGCGCCAGCAGCTCCGGGACAGGGTTGGGTAGCGAGCAGTTCTTC.

The chain joins TRBV2 to TRBJ2-7, with 8 nucleotides matching TRBD1. In germline, CDR1 is SNHLY, CDR2 FYNNEI. CDR3 length: 15 residues. V shed 7 bases and J 4 bases; nucleotides not matched to a gene: 12. CDR3 bases: TGTGCCAGCATTCCTGGGACAGGAACCCCATACGAGCAGTACTTC. Protein: CASIPGTGTPYEQYF.

The chain has TRBV28 and TRBJ2-2; 9 positions agree with TRBD2. The CDR3 extends over 17 amino acids. Germline assignment: CDR1 MDHEN and CDR2 SYDVKM. V was pared by 2 bases and J by 2 bases, with 6 bases of the junction left unmatched. The CDR3 protein is CASSLRRLAANTGELFF. The CDR3 DNA reads as TGTGCCAGCAGTTTAAGAAGACTAGCGGCAAACACCGGGGAGCTGTTTTTT.

This chain links TRBV30 with TRBJ2-2; D is ambiguous. The CDR3 totals 14 residues. The germline gives CDR1 GTSNPN, CDR2 SVGIG (reference sequence). The V and J ends lost 0 bases and 1 base respectively, with 6 bases between them. The CDR3 sequence: CAWSVYRNTGELFF. CDR3 nucleotide sequence: TGTGCCTGGAGTGTATACAGGAACACCGGGGAGCTGTTTTTT. The full variable domain, in which reference TRBV30 and TRBJ2-2 provide the parts outside the CDR3, is SQTIHQWPATLVQPVGSPLSLECTVEGTSNPNLYWYRQAAGRGLQLLFYSVGIGQISSEVPQNLSASRPQDRQFILSSKKLLLSDSGFYLCAWSVYRNTGELFFGEGSRLTVL.

The rearrangement joins TRBV11-3 to TRBJ2-7; TRBD2 might be the D (5 bases). The CDR3 consists of 13 residues. With 5 bases removed from V and 5 bases from J, the gap between germline ends came to 13 bases. Per the germline V gene, CDR1 is SGHNT and CDR2 is YENEEA. CDR3 DNA: TGTGCCAGCAGCGTCGACCGCGGGCACGAGCAGTACTTC. Its translation is CASSVDRGHEQYF. Filled out from reference TRBV11-3 and TRBJ2-7, the complete variable domain reads EAGVVQSPRYKIIEKKQPVAFWCNPISGHNTLYWYLQNLGQGPELLIRYENEEAVDDSQLPKDRFSAERLKGVDSTLKIQPAELGDSAVYLCASSVDRGHEQYFGPGTRLTVT.

This sequence joins TRBV9 and TRBJ2-2; D unclear. Trimming pared 1 base from V and 5 bases from J, leaving 6 bases between. The CDR3 is 13 amino acids. Germline V gene data show CDR1 as SGDLS and CDR2 as YYNGEE. CDR3 DNA sequence: TGTGCCAGCAGCGTATTAGCAACCGGGGAGCTGTTTTTT. Amino acids: CASSVLATGELFF.

This chain uses TRBV30 with TRBJ2-1; 8 nucleotides line up with TRBD1. Germline CDR1 is GTSNPN and CDR2 is SVGIG (reference sequence). The ends lost 2 bases at V and 4 bases at J; junction bases unmatched: 10. The CDR3 consists of 16 residues. The DNA for the CDR3 is TGTGCCTGGAGTCTCCCCGGGACAGGAAAATACAATGAGCAGTTCTTC. Protein product: CAWSLPGTGKYNEQFF.

This rearrangement joins TRBV5-1 to TRBJ2-7, with D maybe TRBD1 (5 bases). Deletions cut 3 bases from V and 4 bases from J, with 17 bases between. Germline-derived CDR1 and CDR2 are SGHRS and YFSETQ. The CDR3 length is 15 residues. In DNA form, the CDR3 reads TGCGCCAGCAGCTCGTCGAGGCTAGGGGCTTACGAGCAGTACTTC. Its protein product is CASSSSRLGAYEQYF.

This rearrangement joins TRBV7-6 to TRBJ2-2, with D perhaps matching TRBD1 (6 bases). CDR1 SGHVS and CDR2 FNYEAQ come from the germline V gene. V dropped 6 bases and J dropped 0 bases, with 17 bases sitting between them. The CDR3 is 17 residues long. CDR3 sequence reads: CASSHRSRTANTGELFF. The CDR3 DNA sequence: TGTGCCAGCAGTCACCGATCACGGACAGCGAACACCGGGGAGCTGTTTTTT.

The V and J genes are TRBV5-1 and TRBJ1-1, with D possibly being TRBD1 (5 bases). The CDR3 spans 16 residues. The V end lost 0 bases, the J end lost 0 bases, and 12 bases lay between the germline ends. Germline V gene lookup returns CDR1 SGHRS and CDR2 YFSETQ. CDR3 nucleotides: TGCGCCAGCAGCTTGGCCTTACGGACAATGAACACTGAAGCTTTCTTT. Protein sequence: CASSLALRTMNTEAFF.

The gene calls are TRBV7-3 and TRBJ1-5, with D unresolved. This CDR3 has 13 amino acids. Deletions cut 2 bases from V and 7 bases from J, with 9 bases between. Germline CDR1 is SGHTA and CDR2 is FQGTGA. The DNA for the CDR3 is TGTGCCAGCAGCTTAGGGCCTGGGCAGCCCCAGCATTTT. Encoded protein: CASSLGPGQPQHF. The whole variable domain, filled in from reference TRBV7-3 and TRBJ1-5, reads GAGVSQTPSNKVTEKGKYVELRCDPISGHTALYWYRQSLGQGPEFLIYFQGTGAADDSGLPNDRFFAVRPEGSVSTLKIQRTERGDSAVYLCASSLGPGQPQHFGDGTRLSIL.

J is TRBJ2-3 and V is TRBV4-1; 11 nucleotides match TRBD1. V trimming: 4 bases; J trimming: 1 base; junction bases outside the gene matches: 16. This CDR3 is 20 amino acids long. CDR1 is MGHRA and CDR2 is YSYEKL in the germline V gene. CDR3 region: CASSRLGGQGAWGRTDTQYF. CDR3 sequence (DNA): TGCGCCAGCAGCCGCCTGGGAGGACAGGGGGCCTGGGGACGCACAGATACGCAGTATTTT.

This clone has a single count. The gene calls are TRBV5-6 and TRBJ2-1; 10 nucleotides line up with TRBD2. V shed 0 bases and J 2 bases; nucleotides not matched to a gene: 2. This CDR3 is 16 amino acids long. CDR1 is SGHDT and CDR2 is YYEEEE in the germline V gene. The CDR3 is CASSLVSGRAYNEQFF. The CDR3 region has the DNA TGTGCCAGCAGCTTGGTCAGCGGGAGGGCCTACAATGAGCAGTTCTTC. The variable domain in full, with the rest retrieved from reference TRBV5-6 and TRBJ2-1, is DAGVTQSPTHLIKTRGQQVTLRCSPKSGHDTVSWYQQALGQGPQFIFQYYEEEERQRGNFPDRFSGHQFPNYSSELNVNALLLGDSALYLCASSLVSGRAYNEQFFGPGTRLTVL.

This sequence joins TRBV6-1 and TRBJ1-1; no reliable D call. From germline, CDR1 is MNHNS and CDR2 SASEGT. V lost 3 bases and J 0 bases, leaving 11 bases between the germline ends. This CDR3 region has 15 residues. In DNA, the CDR3 is TGTGCCAGCAGTGATTTCGGGTGGATGAACACTGAAGCTTTCTTT. Amino acids: CASSDFGWMNTEAFF.

Note on this clone: The junction departs from germline at one end; a sequencing error may be responsible. The chain uses TRBV9 and TRBJ2-1, with TRBD2 as a possible D gene (6 bases). The CDR3 has 15 residues. The V gene's germline CDR1 is SGDLS and CDR2 YYNGEE. As DNA, the CDR3 is TGTGCCAGCAACGTAGGGACCGGGGGCTACAATGAGCAGTTCTTC. Its protein product is CASNVGTGGYNEQFF.

CDR3 coding DNA: TGTGCCAGTACCGGGCCAGGGGGGACCTACAATGAGCAGTTCTTC. Translated: CASTGPGGTYNEQFF. The chain carries TRBV19 and TRBJ2-1, with D possibly being TRBD1 (7 bases). CDR1 and CDR2 from the germline V gene are LNHDA and SQIVND (reference sequence). The CDR3 sequence is 15 residues long. Deletions cut 7 bases from V and 2 bases from J, with 15 bases between.

The chain joins TRBV6-5 to TRBJ2-3, with 12 bases fitting TRBD2. The CDR3 consists of 15 residues. Germline V gene data show CDR1 as MNHEY and CDR2 as SVGAGI. Trimming took 5 bases from V and 4 from J; bases not matched to a gene: 4. CDR3 region: CASSLAGGPSDTQYF. CDR3 in DNA: TGTGCCAGCAGTCTAGCGGGGGGGCCTTCAGATACGCAGTATTTT.